The 28 T cell receptor beta chains in this list originate from one sample, sequenced in a study of blood T cell repertoires in COVID-19. TCRdb keeps only in-frame clones here, not all; method: immunoSEQ multiplex PCR. This sample has about 130,000 clones, with about 85% found just once. Sequenced input: peripheral blood. The source is a man older than 75 with active or convalescent COVID-19.

The chain links TRBV29-1 to TRBJ2-1; 10 bases match TRBD2. The CDR3 runs 13 residues. The V gene end was trimmed by 4 bases and the J gene end by 11 bases; junction bases not matched to a gene: 8. CDR1 SQVTM and CDR2 ANQGSEA come from the germline V gene. The CDR3 loop reads CSVGGLAGEKQFF. In DNA form, the CDR3 reads TGCAGCGTTGGTGGGCTAGCGGGAGAGAAGCAGTTCTTC.

The chain has TRBV10-3 and TRBJ2-7; D not resolved. The V gene's germline CDR1 is ENHRY and CDR2 SYGVKD. This CDR3 is built from 12 residues. The germline V and J ends were trimmed by 4 bases and 1 base, with 5 bases remaining between them. The chain's CDR3 is CAISAESYEQYF. CDR3 nucleotide sequence: TGTGCCATCAGTGCGGAGTCCTACGAGCAGTACTTC.

The CDR3 here is CSVSRGTNQPQHF. CDR3 nucleotides: TGCAGCGTCTCCCGGGGTACCAATCAGCCCCAGCATTTT. V usage is TRBV29-1 and J usage is TRBJ1-5, with D hard to call. Germline assignment: CDR1 SQVTM and CDR2 ANQGSEA. The CDR3 extends over 13 amino acids. Trimming left V 6 bases short and J 3 bases short, with 12 bases between. Combining the CDR3 with reference TRBV29-1 and TRBJ1-5 gives the whole variable domain SAVISQKPSRDICQRGTSLTIQCQVDSQVTMMFWYRQQPGQSLTLIATANQGSEATYESGFVIDKFPISRPNLTFSTLTVSNMSPEDSSIYLCSVSRGTNQPQHFGDGTRLSIL.

The gene calls are TRBV5-4 and TRBJ2-3; 9 bases map to TRBD1. Germline V gene sequence: CDR1 SGHNT, CDR2 YYREEE (reference sequence). With V trimmed by 1 base and J by 0 bases, 6 bases remained unmatched. The CDR3 covers 17 residues. CDR3 coding DNA: TGTGCCAGCAGCTTGAAGACAGGGGGATTGAGCACAGATACGCAGTATTTT. Residues: CASSLKTGGLSTDTQYF.

J is TRBJ2-7 and V is TRBV6-2 or TRBV6-3, with 7 bases that match TRBD2. The CDR3 has 15 amino acids. Losses at the gene ends were 0 bases for V and 3 bases for J; bases not matched to a gene: 5. Germline V lookup: CDR1 MNHEY, CDR2 SVGEGT. Written as DNA, the CDR3 is TGTGCCAGCAGTTACTCGAGCGGGGACGTCTACGAGCAGTACTTC. Amino acids: CASSYSSGDVYEQYF.

The chain employs TRBV5-6 and TRBJ2-1; possible D gene TRBD1, 6 bases. CDR1 and CDR2 from the germline V gene are SGHDT and YYEEEE. V shed 4 bases and J shed 4 bases, with 12 bases lying between them. This CDR3 spans 14 amino acids. CDR3 bases: TGTGCCAGCAGCACCGGGACATATTACAATGAGCAGTTCTTC. Its translation is CASSTGTYYNEQFF.

This chain connects TRBV6-1 to TRBJ2-3; TRBD2 agrees at 13 bases. V shed 4 bases and J 6 bases; nucleotides not matched to a gene: 10. The germline gives CDR1 MNHNS, CDR2 SASEGT. This CDR3 contains 17 residues. CDR3: CASSGGRTSGGADTQYF. For the CDR3, the DNA is TGTGCCAGCAGTGGGGGCCGGACTAGCGGGGGAGCGGATACGCAGTATTTT.

The chain employs TRBV3-1 (or the pseudogene TRBV3-2) and TRBJ1-6; D unresolved. V dropped 1 base and J dropped 10 bases, with 17 bases sitting between them. CDR1 and CDR2 (germline): LGHDT, YNNKEL (reference sequence). This CDR3 has 16 amino acids. CDR3 DNA sequence: TGTGCCAGCAGCCAAGCCCCGGCTGCAGGCAACTCACCCCTCCACTTT. Amino acids: CASSQAPAAGNSPLHF.

The V call is TRBV4-1, the J call TRBJ2-7; 11 bases map to TRBD2. The V gene end was trimmed by 3 bases and the J gene end by 2 bases; junction bases not matched to a gene: 9. Germline-derived CDR1 and CDR2 are MGHRA and YSYEKL. This CDR3 comprises 17 residues. Here the CDR3 DNA reads TGCGCCAGCAGCCAGTACACTAGCGGGAGTCACCCCTACGAGCAGTACTTC. As protein: CASSQYTSGSHPYEQYF.

The chain couples TRBV30 to TRBJ2-3; 8 bases match TRBD1. Per the germline V gene, CDR1 is GTSNPN and CDR2 is SVGIG (reference sequence). V dropped 4 bases and J dropped 12; count of bases not matched to a gene: 6. The CDR3 extends over 11 amino acids. DNA for the CDR3: TGTGCCTGGACTTTGGACAGGGTCCAGTATTTT. It specifies CAWTLDRVQYF.

The rearrangement uses TRBV27 and TRBJ2-4; 12 nucleotides agree with TRBD2. The J segment lost 9 bases and the V segment lost 0 bases, leaving 9 bases of the junction unmatched. The CDR3 sequence is 17 residues long. The germline V gene has CDR1 MNHEY and CDR2 SMNVEV (reference sequence). CDR3 bases: TGTGCCAGCAGTTTATCTCCGTGGACTAGCGGGGAGGGCATTCAGTACTTC. Its protein product is CASSLSPWTSGEGIQYF.

The chain combines TRBV5-1 with TRBJ2-1, with 9 bases matching TRBD1. The CDR3 spans 15 residues. V shed 4 bases and J 5 bases; nucleotides not matched to a gene: 7. Germline CDR1 is SGHRS and CDR2 is YFSETQ. The CDR3 DNA sequence: TGCGCCAGCAGCGTGGGACAGGGTCGACACAATGAGCAGTTCTTC. Its translation is CASSVGQGRHNEQFF. The full variable domain, with the rest looked up from reference TRBV5-1 and TRBJ2-1, is KAGVTQTPRYLIKTRGQQVTLSCSPISGHRSVSWYQQTPGQGLQFLFEYFSETQRNKGNFPGRFSGRQFSNSRSEMNVSTLELGDSALYLCASSVGQGRHNEQFFGPGTRLTVL.

The rearrangement links TRBV11-2 to TRBJ2-3; 8 bases map to TRBD2. Germline CDR1 SGHAT, CDR2 FQNNGV. After removal of 3 bases from V and 1 base from J, the junction contained 3 bases not matched to a gene. The CDR3 length is 15 residues. Here the CDR3 reads CASSFLAGGTDTQYF. In DNA, the CDR3 is TGTGCCAGCAGCTTCCTAGCGGGTGGCACAGATACGCAGTATTTT.

V and J are TRBV5-4 and TRBJ2-3; D is unclear. The CDR3 is 13 amino acids. In germline, CDR1 is SGHNT, CDR2 YYREEE (reference sequence). The ends were cut back, 3 bases at V and 4 bases at J, with 9 bases in the middle. CDR3 nucleotide sequence: TGTGCCAGCAGCTCGGAACGGGCAGATACGCAGTATTTT. This encodes CASSSERADTQYF.

The V gene is TRBV7-2, the J gene TRBJ2-1; 12 nucleotides match TRBD2. The CDR3 contains 15 residues. The germline V gene encodes CDR1 SGHTA and CDR2 FQGNSA. The trim removed 5 bases at V and 4 bases at J, leaving 3 bases unmatched. The CDR3 DNA follows: TGTGCCAGCAGCCCGCTAGCGGGAGGGTACAATGAGCAGTTCTTC. This sequence encodes CASSPLAGGYNEQFF.

The chain joins TRBV6-5 to TRBJ1-2; D perhaps matches TRBD1 (6 bases). Trimming cost V 1 base and J 0 bases, with 9 bases left between them. In germline, CDR1 is MNHEY, CDR2 SVGAGI. The CDR3 is 15 amino acids. In DNA form, the CDR3 reads TGTGCCAGCAGTTACTTGGACAGAGCTAACTATGGCTACACCTTC. The encoded protein is CASSYLDRANYGYTF.

The chain carries TRBV4-3 and TRBJ1-1, with 7 positions matching TRBD1. V lost 5 bases, J lost 2 bases, and 5 bases stayed unmatched. Germline CDR1 and CDR2: LGHNA and YSLEER. This CDR3 has 14 amino acids. The CDR3 here is CASSVGTENTEAFF. In DNA form, the CDR3 reads TGCGCCAGCAGCGTCGGGACAGAAAACACTGAAGCTTTCTTT.

The J gene is TRBJ1-2, the V gene TRBV2, with no clear D. The V gene lost 7 bases and the J gene lost 8 bases, with 14 bases spanning the gap. Germline V lookup: CDR1 SNHLY, CDR2 FYNNEI. This CDR3 has 12 amino acids. The CDR3 reads CASKWSRGGYTF. CDR3 nucleotides: TGTGCCAGCAAGTGGAGCCGTGGGGGCTACACCTTC. The complete variable domain, with remaining parts taken from reference TRBV2 and TRBJ1-2, reads EPEVTQTPSHQVTQMGQEVILRCVPISNHLYFYWYRQILGQKVEFLVSFYNNEISEKSEIFDDQFSVERPDGSNFTLKIRSTKLEDSAMYFCASKWSRGGYTFGSGTRLTVV.

In this sample, this clone turned up once. The rearrangement uses TRBV7-2 and TRBJ2-6; no firm D call. V lost 0 bases and J 0 bases, leaving 6 bases between the germline ends. The CDR3 is 16 amino acids. CDR1 and CDR2 (germline): SGHTA, FQGNSA. CDR3 in amino acids: CASSLAPGSGANVLTF. The CDR3 bases are TGTGCCAGCAGCTTAGCGCCGGGCTCTGGGGCCAACGTCCTGACTTTC.

The rearrangement uses TRBV5-1 and TRBJ2-1; 8 bases fit TRBD1. In germline, CDR1 is SGHRS, CDR2 YFSETQ. V lost 0 bases, J lost 8 bases, and 10 bases stayed unmatched. This CDR3 region has 16 residues. The CDR3 coding sequence is TGCGCCAGCAGCTTGGGGGTGCAGGGGGCAGTCGATGAGCAGTTCTTC. Translating gives CASSLGVQGAVDEQFF.

This clone was observed once. This chain joins TRBV5-1 and TRBJ2-7; D remains unclear. Trimming took off 0 bases at V and 5 bases at J, with 9 bases between the two ends. Looked up from germline, CDR1 is SGHRS and CDR2 is YFSETQ. The CDR3 is 13 amino acids. The CDR3, as DNA: TGCGCCAGCAGCTTGGCCGGAGCAAACGAGCAGTACTTC. This sequence encodes CASSLAGANEQYF.

This clone was recorded at least ten times. The chain uses TRBV12-3 or TRBV12-4 and TRBJ2-1; tentatively, D is TRBD1 (5 bases). V was pared by 4 bases and J by 10 bases, with 11 bases between. This CDR3 has 12 residues. The CDR3 here is CASSSGWSEQFF. CDR3 sequence (DNA): TGTGCCAGCAGTTCAGGGTGGTCGGAGCAGTTCTTC.

The V gene is TRBV28, the J gene TRBJ2-2, with 7 bases aligning to TRBD2. J gave up 4 bases and V 6 bases, and 14 bases lay outside the gene matches. This CDR3 is 17 amino acids long. Germline CDR1 is MDHEN and CDR2 is SYDVKM. Here the CDR3 DNA reads TGTGCCAGCAGAGCGGGACGACAAAGCTCCACCACCGGGGAGCTGTTTTTT. It yields the protein CASRAGRQSSTTGELFF.

The chain is built from TRBV7-9 and TRBJ2-2, with TRBD2 identical over 7 bases. Trimming removed 0 bases from V and 5 bases from J; junction bases left unmatched: 3. The germline V gene has CDR1 SEHNR and CDR2 FQNEAQ (reference sequence). The CDR3 runs to 15 residues. CDR3 nucleotide sequence: TGTGCCAGCAGCTTAGCTTCCGGGAGGACCGGGGAGCTGTTTTTT. Its protein product is CASSLASGRTGELFF.

The V gene is TRBV12-5, the J gene TRBJ1-1; D is unresolved. Germline V CDR1 and CDR2: LGHNT, FRNRAP. With 5 bases removed from V and 0 bases from J, the gap between germline ends came to 10 bases. CDR3 length: 14 residues. The CDR3 reads CASGLGLMNTEAFF. CDR3 in DNA: TGTGCTAGTGGTCTAGGCCTCATGAACACTGAAGCTTTCTTT.

This chain uses TRBV27 with TRBJ2-5; 10 positions agree with TRBD1. The CDR3 is 17 amino acids. Per germline, CDR1 MNHEY and CDR2 SMNVEV (reference sequence). The V segment lost 0 bases and the J segment 3 bases; nucleotides outside the gene matches: 7. The CDR3 reads CASSLSLGTGEEETQYF. The CDR3 nucleotides read TGTGCCAGCAGTTTATCTCTTGGGACAGGGGAAGAAGAGACCCAGTACTTC.

This clone was counted only a few times. CDR3 in DNA: TGTGCCAGCAGCCTTGGACAGGGGTTTGGGGCGACTAATGAAAAACTGTTTTTT. Its translation is CASSLGQGFGATNEKLFF. The V and J genes are TRBV9 and TRBJ1-4; 9 positions agree with TRBD1. The V gene end was trimmed by 4 bases and the J gene end by 2 bases; junction bases not matched to a gene: 12. Germline-derived CDR1 and CDR2 are SGDLS and YYNGEE. This CDR3 spans 18 amino acids.

The rearrangement joins TRBV5-1 to TRBJ2-1, with 7 bases aligning to TRBD2. The CDR3 spans 14 residues. The germline V gene has CDR1 SGHRS and CDR2 YFSETQ. J was trimmed by 7 bases and V by 4 bases; bases with no gene match: 8. The CDR3 sequence is CASSPTSVRNEQFF. CDR3 sequence (DNA): TGCGCCAGCAGCCCTACTAGCGTCCGTAATGAGCAGTTCTTC.